This record concerns one T cell receptor (beta chain) sequence. This clone appeared a single time. What this receptor recognizes is not known. Qualities for individual bases were not recorded, and no much larger clone is one base off. From the cysteine up to the phenylalanine, the CDR3 has a length of 18 residues. Of all the DNA, just the CDR3 is kept, 54 bases in frame from base 1. The germline V gene gives CDR1 as MDHEN and CDR2 as SYDVKM. At the junction V is shortened by 2 bases and J by 4 bases, with 20 bases in between. These data originate in a study of T cell responses to AZD1222 COVID-19 vaccine (dated by TCRdb to about 2021). Concerning the study at large: AZD1222 recipients whose second dose came at about 4 weeks and those whose second dose came at about 12 weeks were combined into one group, since spike-specific TCR depth and breadth did not differ between the two schedules. Trial participants were enrolled into age subgroups of 18-55, 56-69 and 70-plus years, which contained approximately 150, 30 and 60 TCR-sequenced participants, respectively. A total of approximately 240 trial participants underwent TCR sequencing, of whom approximately 200 had received two doses of AZD1222 and some 25 had received two doses of the MenACWY control vaccine.

The investigation overall reported the following: The whole spike protein was spanned by vaccine-associated CD4 TCRs, and dominant responses were seen in regions 160-218 and 743-854. A significant rise in spike-specific TCR breadth and depth was observed after two AZD1222 doses relative to day 0 and relative to MenACWY recipients. The 56-69-year group was small, and its depth increase did not reach significance, likely because of low power. No day 14 peak-response samples were available, so repertoires were characterized only after the peak T cell response. Epitopes outside the regions mutated in the B.1.351 and B.1.1.7 variants were reportedly recognized by nearly half of the unique spike-specific TCRs. Participants were mostly white British, with more females than males. The authors suggested clonal diversity may have been underestimated. Conclusions about previously exposed vaccinees are limited, since just 5 to 7 AZD1222 recipients were seropositive for SARS-CoV-2 at baseline.

The sample's time point label, in plain terms: baseline before first vaccination. The vaccinee samples were drawn from two UK trials, COV001 and COV002, one of which was a single-blind randomized controlled phase 2/3 trial testing AZD1222 (ChAdOx1 nCoV-19) in healthy adults. For TCRbeta chain sequencing, PBMC samples from trial participants were taken at day 0 and at day 28 after the second dose. The CDR3 regions of human TCRbeta chains were analyzed by immunosequencing. The original pipeline was this. TCRs in the repertoires were compared against a reference library of SARS-CoV-2-specific TCRs that had been generated with the MIRA antigen-specificity platform. Breadth was defined as the fraction of unique TCRs that were SARS-CoV-2-associated. Depth was defined as the fraction of total T cells that were SARS-CoV-2-associated. Using the MIRA data, each spike-specific TCR was mapped to the spike region that the TCR reacts to and placed in a CD4 or CD8 class. Log10-transformed breadth and depth values were compared by one-way ANOVA with Sidak's multiple comparisons tests. TCRdb took this table from immuneACCESS and kept in-frame rearrangements with V and J called. Such tables lack part of the clones; where checked against another copy, unresolved V genes explain under half of the gap, and the rest is unexplained. Clone size and V and J calls were adopted from that table, with D and trimming inferred from the DNA. This sample is represented by over 110,000 clones; around 90% of them were singletons. About 5.9% of the sample goes to the ten largest clones.

This receptor chain uses TRBV28 and TRBJ1-4, with the D gene call left open. This material consisted of peripheral blood, taken on day 0 of AZD1222 vaccination. This receptor was obtained from an adult in good health. CDR3 reads: CASSLTPPQAAVNEKLFF. The DNA sequence follows: TGTGCCAGCAGTTTAACCCCCCCCCAGGCCGCTGTTAATGAAAAACTGTTTTTT.